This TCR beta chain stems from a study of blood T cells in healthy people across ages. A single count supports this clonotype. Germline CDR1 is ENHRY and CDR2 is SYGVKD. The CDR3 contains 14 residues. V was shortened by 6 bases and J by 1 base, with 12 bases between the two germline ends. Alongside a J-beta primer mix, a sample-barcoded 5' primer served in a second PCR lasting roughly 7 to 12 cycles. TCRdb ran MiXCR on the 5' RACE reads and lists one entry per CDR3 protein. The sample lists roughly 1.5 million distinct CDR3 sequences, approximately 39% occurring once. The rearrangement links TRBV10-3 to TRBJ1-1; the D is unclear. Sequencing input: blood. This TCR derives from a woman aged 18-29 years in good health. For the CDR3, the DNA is TGTGCCATCAGGGCTTCGACACAGAACACTGAAGCTTTCTTT. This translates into CAIRASTQNTEAFF.